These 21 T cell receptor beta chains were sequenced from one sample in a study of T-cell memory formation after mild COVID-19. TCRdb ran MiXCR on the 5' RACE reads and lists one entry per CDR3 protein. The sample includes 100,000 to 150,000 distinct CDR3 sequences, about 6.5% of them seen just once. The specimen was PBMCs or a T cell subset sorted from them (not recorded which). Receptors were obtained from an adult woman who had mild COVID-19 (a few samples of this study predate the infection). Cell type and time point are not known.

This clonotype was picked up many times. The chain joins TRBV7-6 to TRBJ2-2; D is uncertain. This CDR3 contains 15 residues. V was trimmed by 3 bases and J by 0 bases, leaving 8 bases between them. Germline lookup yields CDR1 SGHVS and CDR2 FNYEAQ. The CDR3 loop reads CASSLGTPNTGELFF. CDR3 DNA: TGTGCCAGCAGCTTGGGCACCCCGAACACCGGGGAGCTGTTTTTT.

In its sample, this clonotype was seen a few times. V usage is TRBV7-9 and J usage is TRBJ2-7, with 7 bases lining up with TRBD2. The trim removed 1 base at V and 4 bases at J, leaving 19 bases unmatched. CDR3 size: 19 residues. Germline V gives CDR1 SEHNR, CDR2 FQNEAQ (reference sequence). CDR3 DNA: TGTGCCAGCAGCTTAGGCCCCGGCGACCCGTCTCTAGCGGAATACGAGCAGTACTTC. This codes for CASSLGPGDPSLAEYEQYF. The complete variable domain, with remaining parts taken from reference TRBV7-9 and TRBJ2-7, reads DTGVSQNPRHKITKRGQNVTFRCDPISEHNRLYWYRQTLGQGPEFLTYFQNEAQLEKSRLLSDRFSAERPKGSFSTLEIQRTEQGDSAMYLCASSLGPGDPSLAEYEQYFGPGTRLTVT.

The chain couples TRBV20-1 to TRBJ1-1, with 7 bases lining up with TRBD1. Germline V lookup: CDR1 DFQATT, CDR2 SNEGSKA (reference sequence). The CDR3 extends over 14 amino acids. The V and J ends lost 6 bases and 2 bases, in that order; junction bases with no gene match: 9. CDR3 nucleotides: TGCAGTGCACCAGCCGGGACAGTTAACACTGAAGCTTTCTTT. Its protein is CSAPAGTVNTEAFF.

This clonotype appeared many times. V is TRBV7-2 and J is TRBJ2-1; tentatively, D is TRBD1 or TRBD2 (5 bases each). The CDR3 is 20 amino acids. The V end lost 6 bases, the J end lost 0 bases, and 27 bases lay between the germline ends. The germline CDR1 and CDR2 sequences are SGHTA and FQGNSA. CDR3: CASSFPRDQLSTGSYNEQFF. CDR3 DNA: TGTGCCAGCAGTTTTCCCCGGGACCAACTTTCAACCGGCTCCTACAATGAGCAGTTCTTC.

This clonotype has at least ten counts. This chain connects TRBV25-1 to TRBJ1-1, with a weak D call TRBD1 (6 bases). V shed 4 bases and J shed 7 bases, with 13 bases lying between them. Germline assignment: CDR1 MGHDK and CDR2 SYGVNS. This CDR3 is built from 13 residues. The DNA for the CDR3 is TGTGCCAGCAGTGCACCCATGGACAGTGAAGCTTTCTTT. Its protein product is CASSAPMDSEAFF. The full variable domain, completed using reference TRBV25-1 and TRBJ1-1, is EADIYQTPRYLVIGTGKKITLECSQTMGHDKMYWYQQDPGMELHLIHYSYGVNSTEKGDLSSESTVSRIRTEHFPLTLESARPSHTSQYLCASSAPMDSEAFFGQGTRLTVV.

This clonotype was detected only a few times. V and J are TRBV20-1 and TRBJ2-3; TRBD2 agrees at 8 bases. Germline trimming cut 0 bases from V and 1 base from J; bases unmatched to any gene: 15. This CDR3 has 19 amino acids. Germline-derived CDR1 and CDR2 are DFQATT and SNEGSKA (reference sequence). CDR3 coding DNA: TGCAGTGCTAGAGATAGCTACAGGTCGGGAGGGCCTGGCACAGATACGCAGTATTTT. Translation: CSARDSYRSGGPGTDTQYF.

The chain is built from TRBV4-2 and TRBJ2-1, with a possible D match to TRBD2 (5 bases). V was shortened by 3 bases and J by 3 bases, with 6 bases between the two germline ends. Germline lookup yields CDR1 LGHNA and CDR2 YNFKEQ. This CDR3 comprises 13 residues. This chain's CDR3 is CASSHRDYNEQFF. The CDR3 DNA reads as TGTGCCAGCAGCCACCGGGACTACAATGAGCAGTTCTTC.

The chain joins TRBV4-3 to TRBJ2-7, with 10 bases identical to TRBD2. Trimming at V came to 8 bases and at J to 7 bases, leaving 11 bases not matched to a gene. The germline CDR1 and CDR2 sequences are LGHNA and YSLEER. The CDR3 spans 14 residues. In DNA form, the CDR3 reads TGCGCCAGCGCACTCCTAGCGGGAGATTATGAGCAGTACTTC. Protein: CASALLAGDYEQYF.

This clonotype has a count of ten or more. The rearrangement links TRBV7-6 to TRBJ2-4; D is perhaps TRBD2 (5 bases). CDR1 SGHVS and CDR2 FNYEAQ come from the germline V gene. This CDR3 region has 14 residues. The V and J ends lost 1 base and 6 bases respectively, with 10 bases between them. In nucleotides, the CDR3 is TGTGCCAGCAGCTTAGGTAGTGCGGGAAACATTCAGTACTTC. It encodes CASSLGSAGNIQYF. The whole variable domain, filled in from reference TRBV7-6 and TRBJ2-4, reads GAGVSQSPRYKVTKRGQDVALRCDPISGHVSLYWYRQALGQGPEFLTYFNYEAQQDKSGLPNDRFSAERPEGSISTLTIQRTEQRDSAMYRCASSLGSAGNIQYFGAGTRLSVL.

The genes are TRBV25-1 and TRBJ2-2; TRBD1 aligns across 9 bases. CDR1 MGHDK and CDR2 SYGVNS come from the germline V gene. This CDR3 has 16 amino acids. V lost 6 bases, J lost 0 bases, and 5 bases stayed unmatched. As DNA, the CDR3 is TGTGCCAGCAGGGGACAGGGATTAGCGAACACCGGGGAGCTGTTTTTT. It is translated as CASRGQGLANTGELFF.

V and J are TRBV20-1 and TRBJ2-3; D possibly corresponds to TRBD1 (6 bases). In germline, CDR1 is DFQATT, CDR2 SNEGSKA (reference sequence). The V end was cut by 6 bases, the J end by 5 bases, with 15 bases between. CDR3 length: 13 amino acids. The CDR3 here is CSADPTGKDTQYF. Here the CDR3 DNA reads TGCAGTGCGGATCCAACAGGGAAAGATACGCAGTATTTT.

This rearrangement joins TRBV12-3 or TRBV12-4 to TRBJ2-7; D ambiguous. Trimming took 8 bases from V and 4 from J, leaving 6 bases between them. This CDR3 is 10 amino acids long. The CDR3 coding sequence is TGTGCCAGCGGCTATTACGAGCAGTACTTC. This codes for CASGYYEQYF.

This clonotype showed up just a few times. The CDR3 bases are TGCAGCGTTGCCTCCACTTTCAGGGGTGAGGCGTACGAGCAGTACTTC. Its protein is CSVASTFRGEAYEQYF. The rearrangement joins TRBV29-1 to TRBJ2-7, with D possibly being TRBD1 (6 bases). The CDR3 runs to 16 residues. V gave up 4 bases and J gave up 4 bases, with 23 bases separating them. Germline V lookup: CDR1 SQVTM, CDR2 ANQGSEA.

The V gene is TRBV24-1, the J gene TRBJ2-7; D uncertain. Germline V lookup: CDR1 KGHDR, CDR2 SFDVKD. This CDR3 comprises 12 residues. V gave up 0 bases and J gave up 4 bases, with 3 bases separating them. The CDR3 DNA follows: TGTGCCACCAGTGATTTGGGATACGAGCAGTACTTC. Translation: CATSDLGYEQYF.

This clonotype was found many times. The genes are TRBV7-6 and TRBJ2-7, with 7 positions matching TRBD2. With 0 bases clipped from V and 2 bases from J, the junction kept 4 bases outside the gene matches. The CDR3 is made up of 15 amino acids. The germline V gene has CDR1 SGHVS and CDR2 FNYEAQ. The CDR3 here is CASSLASGATYEQYF. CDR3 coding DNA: TGTGCCAGCAGCTTAGCGAGCGGGGCCACCTACGAGCAGTACTTC.

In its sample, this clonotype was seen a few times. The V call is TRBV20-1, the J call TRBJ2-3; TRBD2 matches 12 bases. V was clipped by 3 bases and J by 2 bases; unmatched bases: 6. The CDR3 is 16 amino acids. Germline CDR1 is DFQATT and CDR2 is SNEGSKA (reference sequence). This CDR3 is CSASSGTSGPTDTQYF. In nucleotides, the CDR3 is TGCAGTGCTAGCTCCGGGACTAGCGGGCCCACAGATACGCAGTATTTT.

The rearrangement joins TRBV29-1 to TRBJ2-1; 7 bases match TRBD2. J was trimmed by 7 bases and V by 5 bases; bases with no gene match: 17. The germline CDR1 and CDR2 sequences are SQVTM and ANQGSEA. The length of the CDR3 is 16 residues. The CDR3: CSVTTFGRTAANEQFF. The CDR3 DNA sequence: TGCAGCGTTACGACTTTCGGGAGGACGGCCGCTAATGAGCAGTTCTTC.

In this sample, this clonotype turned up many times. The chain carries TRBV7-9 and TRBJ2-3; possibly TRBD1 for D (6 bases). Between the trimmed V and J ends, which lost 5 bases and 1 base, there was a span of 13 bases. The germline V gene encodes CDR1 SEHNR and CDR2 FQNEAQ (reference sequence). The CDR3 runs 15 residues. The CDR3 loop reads CASSGGGPGTDTQYF. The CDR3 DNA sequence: TGTGCCAGCAGCGGGGGCGGGCCTGGCACAGATACGCAGTATTTT. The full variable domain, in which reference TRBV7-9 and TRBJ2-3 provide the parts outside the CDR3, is DTGVSQNPRHKITKRGQNVTFRCDPISEHNRLYWYRQTLGQGPEFLTYFQNEAQLEKSRLLSDRFSAERPKGSFSTLEIQRTEQGDSAMYLCASSGGGPGTDTQYFGPGTRLTVL.

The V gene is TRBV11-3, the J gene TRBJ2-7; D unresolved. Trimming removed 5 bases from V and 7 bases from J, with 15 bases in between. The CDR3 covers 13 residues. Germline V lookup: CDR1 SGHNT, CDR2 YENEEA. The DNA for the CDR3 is TGTGCCAGCAGCCAAAGTTCCTTGGGGGAGCAGTACTTC. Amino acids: CASSQSSLGEQYF.

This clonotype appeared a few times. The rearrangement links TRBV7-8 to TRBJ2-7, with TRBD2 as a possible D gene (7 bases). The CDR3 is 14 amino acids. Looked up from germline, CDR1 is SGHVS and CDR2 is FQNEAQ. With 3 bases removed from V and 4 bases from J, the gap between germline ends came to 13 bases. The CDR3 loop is CASSFGAGAYEQYF. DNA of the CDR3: TGTGCCAGCAGCTTCGGGGCGGGGGCATACGAGCAGTACTTC. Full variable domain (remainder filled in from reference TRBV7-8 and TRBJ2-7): GAGVSQSPRYKVAKRGQDVALRCDPISGHVSLFWYQQALGQGPEFLTYFQNEAQLDKSGLPSDRFFAERPEGSVSTLKIQRTQQEDSAVYLCASSFGAGAYEQYFGPGTRLTVT.

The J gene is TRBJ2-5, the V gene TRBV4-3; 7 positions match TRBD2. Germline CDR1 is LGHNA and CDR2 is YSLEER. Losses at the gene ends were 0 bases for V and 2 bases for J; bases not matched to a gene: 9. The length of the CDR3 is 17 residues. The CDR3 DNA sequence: TGCGCCAGCAGCCAAGATCTAGCGGCCACGGGACAAGAGACCCAGTACTTC. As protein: CASSQDLAATGQETQYF.